The entry below describes one T cell receptor beta chain. Its antigen is unidentified. This sample was taken from a study of blood T cell dynamics during melanoma immunotherapy. Study in general: Patients with metastatic melanoma got pembrolizumab or nivolumab-ipilimumab as first-line care. General observations from the study: Disease-control patients' PBMC repertoires became either more clonal or more diverse at W3. It remained unknown if the driving T cell clones were melanoma-specific.

Germline loops: CDR1 PRHDT, CDR2 FYEKMQ (reference sequence). The CDR3 has 14 amino acids. V lost 4 bases, J lost 7 bases, and 16 bases lay in between. TCRdb keeps only in-frame clones here, not all; method: immunoSEQ multiplex PCR. The sample has over 13,000 clones, around 85% seen once. Time point in this sample: pre-treatment baseline. The specimen was blood, collected from a patient treated with checkpoint blockade. This TCR derives from a human donor with melanoma. This chain connects TRBV13 to TRBJ1-1; D is unclear. CDR3 region: CASSSGLGPDEAFF. In DNA form, the CDR3 reads TGTGCCAGCAGCTCCGGTTTGGGTCCGGATGAAGCTTTCTTT.